The next 14 T cell receptor beta chains were all read from a single sample in a study of T cell repertoires in cytomegalovirus infection. Each CDR3 protein gets one entry after TCRdb re-called the reads with MiXCR. The sample consists of 350,000 to 550,000 distinct CDR3 sequences, under 40% of them appearing once. The sequencing input was PBMCs. These receptors all stem from a human donor in good health (CMV status not recorded). Some clones in this sample may be carry-over from other donors' samples.

This clonotype turned up a few times. This chain connects TRBV29-1 to TRBJ2-1; 9 bases match TRBD2. The germline gives CDR1 SQVTM, CDR2 ANQGSEA. This CDR3 comprises 15 residues. J gave up 9 bases and V 7 bases, and 16 bases lay outside the gene matches. The CDR3 reads CSAFPAGGTSGEQFF. In nucleotides, the CDR3 is TGCAGCGCCTTCCCAGCGGGGGGCACGTCGGGTGAGCAGTTCTTC.

This clonotype was detected many times. J is TRBJ2-1 and V is TRBV7-2; TRBD2 might be the D (5 bases). CDR3 length: 13 residues. The V gene's germline CDR1 is SGHTA and CDR2 FQGNSA. Trimming stripped 5 bases from V and 9 bases from J, with 14 bases between. The CDR3 region has the DNA TGTGCCAGCAGCCACCCCGCCGGGGTTGAGCAGTTCTTC. Translation gives CASSHPAGVEQFF.

This clonotype was observed a handful of times. The rearrangement uses TRBV18 and TRBJ2-1; TRBD2 aligns across 11 bases. The CDR3 runs 16 residues. CDR1 KGHSH and CDR2 LQKENI come from the germline V gene. The V and J ends lost 3 bases and 1 base, in that order; junction bases with no gene match: 2. The CDR3 reads CASSPSGGASYNEQFF. The CDR3 nucleotides are TGTGCCAGCTCACCTAGCGGGGGGGCGTCCTACAATGAGCAGTTCTTC.

By share, this clonotype ranks as medium-sized (0.01 to 0.1%). The CDR3 reads CASSPYWGGAKLNNEKLFF. The CDR3 DNA is TGTGCCAGCAGCCCGTATTGGGGGGGGGCCAAACTTAATAATGAAAAACTGTTTTTT. The V call is TRBV7-2, the J call TRBJ1-4; the D gene is possibly TRBD1 (6 bases). Trimming pared 5 bases from V and 4 bases from J, leaving 26 bases between. Germline V gene data show CDR1 as SGHTA and CDR2 as FQGNSA. This CDR3 has 19 residues.

The gene calls are TRBV6-2 or TRBV6-3 and TRBJ2-1; weak D call: TRBD2 (5 bases). V lost 2 bases and J lost 1, with 12 bases in between. Per germline, CDR1 MNHEY and CDR2 SVGEGT. The CDR3 is 16 residues long. As DNA, the CDR3 is TGTGCCAGCAGTTACCACGGCGGACTTTCCTACAATGAGCAGTTCTTC. The encoded protein is CASSYHGGLSYNEQFF.

This clonotype came up many times. The chain joins TRBV6-1 to TRBJ2-7; D possibly corresponds to TRBD1 (6 bases). The CDR3 sequence is 12 residues long. Germline CDR1 MNHNS, CDR2 SASEGT. Between the trimmed V and J ends, which lost 2 bases and 8 bases, there was a span of 10 bases. This CDR3 reads CASSEMQGKQYF. Written as DNA, the CDR3 is TGTGCCAGCAGTGAAATGCAGGGGAAGCAGTACTTC.

The rearrangement joins TRBV29-1 to TRBJ1-2; maybe TRBD1 (6 bases). Trimming pared 8 bases from V and 6 bases from J, leaving 13 bases between. Germline V gene lookup returns CDR1 SQVTM and CDR2 ANQGSEA. The CDR3 loop spans 11 amino acids. CDR3: CSIGRTDGYTF. The DNA for the CDR3 is TGCAGCATCGGGAGGACAGATGGCTACACCTTC.

The J gene is TRBJ2-3, the V gene TRBV19; a possible D gene is TRBD1 (6 bases). The germline gives CDR1 LNHDA, CDR2 SQIVND (reference sequence). The CDR3 is made up of 14 amino acids. The V end lost 4 bases, the J end lost 2 bases, and 10 bases lay between the germline ends. CDR3 DNA sequence: TGTGCCAGTAGTACACAGGGTTTCACAGATACGCAGTATTTT. Translation gives CASSTQGFTDTQYF.

This clonotype was counted ten times or more. This chain uses TRBV7-9 with TRBJ1-2; D remains unclear. With 3 bases removed from V and 6 bases from J, the gap between germline ends came to 8 bases. The CDR3 is made up of 12 amino acids. Looked up from germline, CDR1 is SEHNR and CDR2 is FQNEAQ (reference sequence). The CDR3 is CASSFVRDGYTF. The CDR3 bases are TGTGCCAGCAGCTTTGTTCGGGATGGCTACACCTTC. The entire variable domain, with the rest obtained from reference TRBV7-9 and TRBJ1-2, is as follows: DTGVSQNPRHKITKRGQNVTFRCDPISEHNRLYWYRQTLGQGPEFLTYFQNEAQLEKSRLLSDRFSAERPKGSFSTLEIQRTEQGDSAMYLCASSFVRDGYTFGSGTRLTVV.

This clonotype was picked up many times. The V call is TRBV7-6, the J call TRBJ1-2, with 8 bases that match TRBD1. CDR3 length: 16 residues. V lost 5 bases and J lost 5; bases outside the gene matches: 13. Germline values: CDR1 SGHVS, CDR2 FNYEAQ. The CDR3 sequence is CASSKFPGGGGYGYTF. The CDR3 region has the DNA TGTGCCAGCAGCAAATTCCCAGGGGGCGGTGGTTATGGCTACACCTTC.

This clonotype has just a few counts. V and J are TRBV24-1 and TRBJ2-1; TRBD1 agrees at 8 bases. The junction had 3 bases not matched to a gene; V was cut back by 9 bases and J by 6 bases. The CDR3 loop spans 12 amino acids. Germline values: CDR1 KGHDR, CDR2 SFDVKD. CDR3 amino acids: CATATGVNEQFF. The CDR3 coding sequence is TGTGCCACCGCGACAGGGGTCAATGAGCAGTTCTTC.

The table lists this clonotype with many counts. The gene calls are TRBV7-2 and TRBJ2-7, with unresolved D. V was cut by 5 bases and J by 1 base, with 12 bases left in between. Germline-derived CDR1 and CDR2 are SGHTA and FQGNSA. This CDR3 is 14 amino acids long. CDR3 sequence reads: CASSNRGSSYEQYF. CDR3 DNA: TGTGCCAGCAGCAATCGCGGATCTTCCTACGAGCAGTACTTC.

This clonotype was recorded at least ten times. The V gene is TRBV6-2 or TRBV6-3, the J gene TRBJ1-6, with a tentative D call TRBD1 (5 bases). V was cut by 6 bases and J by 7 bases, with 13 bases left in between. Germline CDR1 and CDR2: MNHEY and SVGEGT. CDR3 length: 14 amino acids. The DNA of the CDR3 is TGTGCCAGCAGAGCAGGGACGGAAAATTCACCCCTCCACTTT. It is translated as CASRAGTENSPLHF.

This clonotype occurred many times. The V gene is TRBV7-2, the J gene TRBJ1-4; weak D call: TRBD1 (6 bases). V shed 5 bases and J shed 0 bases, with 13 bases lying between them. Germline CDR1 is SGHTA and CDR2 is FQGNSA. The CDR3 contains 16 residues. The CDR3 loop is CASSHGGGTTNEKLFF. As DNA, the CDR3 is TGTGCCAGCAGCCACGGGGGCGGTACAACTAATGAAAAACTGTTTTTT.